One sample yielded the 28 T cell receptor beta chains listed below, sequenced in a study of control samples from healthy donors and cancer patients. Clones were read by immunoSEQ multiplex PCR, and TCRdb kept only the in-frame ones, dropping some. The data contain some 250,000 clones, 82% of them singletons. Sequencing used PBMCs. Receptor source: a woman in her sixties with lung cancer.

The genes are TRBV5-1 and TRBJ2-1; maybe TRBD2 (7 bases). There are 15 residues in the CDR3. The germline gives CDR1 SGHRS, CDR2 YFSETQ. Trimming removed 0 bases at V and 8 bases at J, with 15 bases between. CDR3 nucleotides: TGCGCCAGCAGCTTGGACCCGGGGGGCACCGATGAGCAGTTCTTC. Translation gives CASSLDPGGTDEQFF.

The V call is TRBV6-6, the J call TRBJ1-2; the match to TRBD1 covers 9 bases. V shed 6 bases and J 0 bases; nucleotides not matched to a gene: 5. CDR1 is MNHNY, CDR2 SVGAGI, per germline (reference sequence). The CDR3 extends over 15 amino acids. CDR3 coding DNA: TGTGCCAGCAGGTCCAGGACAGGGGCTAACTATGGCTACACCTTC. Residues: CASRSRTGANYGYTF.

The genes are TRBV5-4 and TRBJ1-6, with unresolved D. Trimming took 10 bases from V and 5 from J, leaving 19 bases between them. The CDR3 is 15 residues long. The germline V gene has CDR1 SGHNT and CDR2 YYREEE (reference sequence). The CDR3 region is CAAGSGQRDNSPLHF. The CDR3 coding sequence is TGTGCCGCCGGGAGCGGTCAACGCGATAATTCACCCCTCCACTTT. The full variable domain, completed using reference TRBV5-4 and TRBJ1-6, is ETGVTQSPTHLIKTRGQQVTLRCSSQSGHNTVSWYQQALGQGPQFIFQYYREEENGRGNFPPRFSGLQFPNYSSELNVNALELDDSALYLCAAGSGQRDNSPLHFGNGTRLTVT.

This clone was detected a few times. The chain joins TRBV5-1 to TRBJ2-5; D is perhaps TRBD1 (5 bases). The V gene's germline CDR1 is SGHRS and CDR2 YFSETQ. This CDR3 has 14 residues. V was cut by 2 bases and J by 2 bases, with 10 bases left in between. In DNA form, the CDR3 reads TGCGCCAGCAGCTTTACAGGAGCACAAGAGACCCAGTACTTC. This encodes CASSFTGAQETQYF.

The V gene is TRBV6-5, the J gene TRBJ1-1, with D perhaps matching TRBD1 (5 bases). CDR1 is MNHEY and CDR2 is SVGAGI in the germline V gene. The CDR3 is 11 amino acids. V gave up 4 bases and J gave up 10 bases, with 10 bases separating them. DNA for the CDR3: TGTGCCAGCAGTTCGGCCGGGACAGCTTTCTTT. Translated, it gives CASSSAGTAFF.

The chain employs TRBV7-7 and TRBJ1-3; D unresolved. The CDR3 contains 15 residues. CDR1 is SSHAT and CDR2 is FNYEAQ in the germline V gene (reference sequence). V dropped 4 bases and J dropped 0 bases, with 10 bases sitting between them. As DNA, the CDR3 is TGTGCCAGCAGCTCAAGTCCCGGCTCTGGAAACACCATATATTTT. Translation: CASSSSPGSGNTIYF.

This clone was counted a few times. The rearrangement joins TRBV5-1 to TRBJ1-2; the match to TRBD1 covers 7 bases. V lost 4 bases to trimming and J lost 4 bases; unmatched junction nucleotides: 7. CDR3 length equals 14 residues. Germline CDR1 and CDR2: SGHRS and YFSETQ. The CDR3 bases are TGCGCCAGCAGCCCGGACCCAGGGGGCTATGGCTACACCTTC. Its protein product is CASSPDPGGYGYTF.

The chain carries TRBV25-1 and TRBJ1-5; D perhaps matches TRBD1 (6 bases). The CDR3 length is 16 residues. CDR1 MGHDK and CDR2 SYGVNS come from the germline V gene. The V end was cut by 3 bases, the J end by 3 bases, with 15 bases between. The CDR3 DNA sequence: TGTGCCAGCAGTGACTCTACAGGGTTTCCCAATCAGCCCCAGCATTTT. Its translation is CASSDSTGFPNQPQHF.

The rearrangement links TRBV23-1 to TRBJ1-4; D gene uncertain. TRBV23-1 carries the ORF label, with uncertain function. The CDR3 consists of 13 residues. The V and J ends lost 3 bases and 7 bases respectively, with 9 bases between them. CDR3 region: CASSQSDGEKLFF. The CDR3 nucleotides read TGCGCCAGCAGTCAGTCTGACGGTGAAAAACTGTTTTTT.

The V and J genes are TRBV2 and TRBJ1-4; D perhaps matches TRBD1 (6 bases). This CDR3 is 15 amino acids long. Germline loops: CDR1 SNHLY, CDR2 FYNNEI. V lost 7 bases and J 0 bases, leaving 12 bases between the germline ends. The CDR3 region is CASTLDSATNEKLFF. CDR3 bases: TGTGCCAGCACACTGGACAGTGCAACTAATGAAAAACTGTTTTTT.

The chain combines TRBV5-1 with TRBJ2-1, with TRBD2 identical over 11 bases. This CDR3 contains 15 residues. The V and J ends lost 6 bases and 3 bases, in that order; junction bases with no gene match: 5. The germline gives CDR1 SGHRS, CDR2 YFSETQ. The CDR3 spells CASTPGTSGYNEQFF. CDR3 bases: TGCGCCAGCACCCCTGGGACTAGCGGCTACAATGAGCAGTTCTTC. The full variable domain, completed using reference TRBV5-1 and TRBJ2-1, is KAGVTQTPRYLIKTRGQQVTLSCSPISGHRSVSWYQQTPGQGLQFLFEYFSETQRNKGNFPGRFSGRQFSNSRSEMNVSTLELGDSALYLCASTPGTSGYNEQFFGPGTRLTVL.

The chain links TRBV2 to TRBJ2-5, with 7 bases that match TRBD1. Germline-derived CDR1 and CDR2 are SNHLY and FYNNEI. The CDR3 loop spans 13 amino acids. V was pared by 7 bases and J by 4 bases, with 6 bases of the junction left unmatched. The DNA of the CDR3 is TGTGCCAGCAACAGGGGCAGGATAGAGACCCAGTACTTC. Its translation: CASNRGRIETQYF.

This chain uses TRBV11-3 with TRBJ2-7; TRBD1 agrees at 8 bases. The CDR3 is 13 amino acids. The germline V gene encodes CDR1 SGHNT and CDR2 YENEEA. Trimming cost V 5 bases and J 6 bases; bases outside gene matches: 6. The CDR3 region is CASSPLTGAEQYF. The DNA for the CDR3 is TGTGCCAGCAGCCCACTGACAGGGGCCGAGCAGTACTTC.

This clone was seen more than once but under ten times. The chain has TRBV6-5 and TRBJ1-1, with TRBD1 as a possible D gene (5 bases). Trimming left V 5 bases short and J 5 bases short, with 18 bases between. The CDR3 extends over 15 amino acids. Germline CDR1 MNHEY, CDR2 SVGAGI. CDR3 sequence (DNA): TGTGCCAGCAGTCAACTCTCCGGGGGTCAGACTGAAGCTTTCTTT. This translates into CASSQLSGGQTEAFF.

The genes are TRBV3-1 (or the pseudogene TRBV3-2) and TRBJ2-3; maybe TRBD1 (7 bases). In germline, CDR1 is LGHDT, CDR2 YNNKEL (reference sequence). The CDR3 extends over 14 amino acids. Trimming pared 4 bases from V and 6 bases from J, leaving 14 bases between. CDR3 sequence: CASSLQGGVDTQYF. In nucleotides, the CDR3 is TGTGCCAGCAGCCTCCAGGGGGGTGTGGATACGCAGTATTTT.

The chain is built from TRBV9 and TRBJ2-7; no reliable D call. This CDR3 comprises 14 residues. Germline CDR1 SGDLS, CDR2 YYNGEE. The V end lost 1 base, the J end lost 3 bases, and 11 bases lay between the germline ends. CDR3 sequence: CASSVTVADYEQYF. The CDR3 nucleotides read TGTGCCAGCAGCGTAACGGTCGCGGACTACGAGCAGTACTTC.

V is TRBV6-6 and J is TRBJ1-5; D is possibly TRBD1 (6 bases). V was clipped by 5 bases and J by 7 bases, with 9 bases between them. The CDR3 is made up of 12 amino acids. Germline loops: CDR1 MNHNY, CDR2 SVGAGI (reference sequence). The CDR3 loop is CASSQQGQPQHF. The CDR3 bases are TGTGCCAGCAGTCAACAGGGCCAGCCCCAGCATTTT.

The chain couples TRBV5-1 to TRBJ2-5, with TRBD1 matching 10 bases. The junction had 3 bases not matched to a gene; V was cut back by 4 bases and J by 0 bases. This CDR3 spans 15 amino acids. Looked up from germline, CDR1 is SGHRS and CDR2 is YFSETQ. The CDR3 DNA reads as TGCGCCAGCAGCACGGGACAGGGGTACCAAGAGACCCAGTACTTC. Amino acid sequence: CASSTGQGYQETQYF.

This chain connects TRBV7-3 to TRBJ2-1; D may be TRBD1 or TRBD2 (6 bases each). This CDR3 spans 15 amino acids. The germline V gene encodes CDR1 SGHTA and CDR2 FQGTGA. Between the trimmed V and J ends, which lost 5 bases and 7 bases, there was a span of 18 bases. The CDR3 DNA sequence: TGTGCCAGCAGCGTGGCGAGGGGGGAGTGGAATGAGCAGTTCTTC. As protein: CASSVARGEWNEQFF.

This chain uses TRBV18 with TRBJ2-7; 9 bases align to TRBD1. Germline loops: CDR1 KGHSH, CDR2 LQKENI. The CDR3 runs 15 residues. The junction had 6 bases not matched to a gene; V was cut back by 0 bases and J by 6 bases. CDR3 nucleotides: TGTGCCAGCTCACCACCGACAGGGGGAGTTGGCGAGCAGTACTTC. Translating gives CASSPPTGGVGEQYF.

As concerns this clone: The sample carries other DNA sequences with the same CDR3. This sequence joins TRBV5-1 and TRBJ2-3; no clear D. V lost 0 bases to trimming and J lost 6 bases, with 5 bases between them. CDR1 SGHRS and CDR2 YFSETQ come from the germline V gene. The CDR3 extends over 12 amino acids. CDR3: CASSLGRDTQYF. The CDR3, as DNA: TGCGCCAGCAGCTTGGGGCGCGATACGCAGTATTTT.

A word on this clone: Other DNA sequences within the sample encode an identical CDR3. The V gene is TRBV3-1 (or the pseudogene TRBV3-2), the J gene TRBJ2-7; 7 nucleotides line up with TRBD2. Germline V gene sequence: CDR1 LGHDT, CDR2 YNNKEL (reference sequence). The CDR3 covers 14 residues. With V trimmed by 3 bases and J by 1 base, 3 bases remained unmatched. The CDR3 bases are TGTGCCAGCAGCCAGAGGACTAGTTCCTACGAGCAGTACTTC. It yields the protein CASSQRTSSYEQYF.

The chain carries TRBV2 and TRBJ2-3; 9 bases align to TRBD2. Germline CDR1 is SNHLY and CDR2 is FYNNEI. CDR3 length: 15 amino acids. Trimming took 6 bases from V and 4 from J; bases not matched to a gene: 8. The CDR3: CASRAAGGEADTQYF. DNA for the CDR3: TGTGCCAGCAGGGCAGCGGGAGGAGAAGCAGATACGCAGTATTTT.

This chain connects TRBV6-2 or TRBV6-3 to TRBJ2-5, with 8 bases identical to TRBD2. The V and J ends lost 8 bases and 5 bases, in that order; junction bases with no gene match: 7. Germline CDR1 is MNHEY and CDR2 is SVGEGT. The CDR3 is 13 amino acids. CDR3 bases: TGTGCCAGCGGCCGGGAGGGAGTGGAGACCCAGTACTTC. Residues: CASGREGVETQYF.

The genes are TRBV19 and TRBJ1-1, with D perhaps TRBD1 (5 bases). Trimming removed 5 bases from V and 4 bases from J, with 14 bases in between. The CDR3 spans 14 residues. The germline V gene encodes CDR1 LNHDA and CDR2 SQIVND (reference sequence). The CDR3 protein is CASSFRARVTEAFF. In nucleotides, the CDR3 is TGTGCCAGTAGTTTCAGGGCGCGTGTCACTGAAGCTTTCTTT.

The gene calls are TRBV2 and TRBJ1-4; 10 nucleotides match TRBD1. The junction had 4 bases not matched to a gene; V was cut back by 6 bases and J by 3 bases. CDR1 SNHLY and CDR2 FYNNEI come from the germline V gene. The CDR3 length is 15 residues. Here the CDR3 reads CASRGQGLANEKLFF. The CDR3 DNA follows: TGTGCCAGCAGGGGACAGGGGCTGGCTAATGAAAAACTGTTTTTT.

The chain has TRBV2 and TRBJ1-1; weak D call: TRBD1 (5 bases). Trimming pared 7 bases from V and 0 bases from J, leaving 21 bases between. Germline V gives CDR1 SNHLY, CDR2 FYNNEI. There are 17 residues in the CDR3. In nucleotides, the CDR3 is TGTGCCAGCAACCCGGGGCGGAGGGGCCCCATGAACACTGAAGCTTTCTTT. It yields the protein CASNPGRRGPMNTEAFF. Variable domain in full (rest from reference TRBV2 and TRBJ1-1): EPEVTQTPSHQVTQMGQEVILRCVPISNHLYFYWYRQILGQKVEFLVSFYNNEISEKSEIFDDQFSVERPDGSNFTLKIRSTKLEDSAMYFCASNPGRRGPMNTEAFFGQGTRLTVV.

CDR3 DNA sequence: TGTGCCAGCTCACAATCGGGGCCCGGGGAGCTGTTTTTT. It specifies CASSQSGPGELFF. The genes are TRBV18 and TRBJ2-2; tentatively, D is TRBD1 or TRBD2 (5 bases each). V dropped 4 bases and J dropped 6 bases, with 9 bases sitting between them. The CDR3 has 13 residues. Germline V gives CDR1 KGHSH, CDR2 LQKENI.